This record looks at one T cell receptor (beta chain) sequence and its context. Antigen: not known. The data stem from a study of T cell responses to AZD1222 COVID-19 vaccine. General study results and limits: Donor demographics were predominantly white British with a female majority; clonal diversity may be underestimated.

Sequenced by immunoSEQ multiplex PCR; TCRdb stores in-frame clones only, minus some. The repertoire consists of approximately 190,000 clones, with 94% occurring once and the leading ten covering roughly 10%. The CDR3 spans 14 residues. The V gene lost 3 bases and the J gene lost 0 bases, with 7 bases spanning the gap. Germline V gives CDR1 MRHNA, CDR2 SNTAGT. The source material was peripheral blood, sampled on day 0 of AZD1222 vaccination. This chain connects TRBV6-4 to TRBJ2-3; no clear D gene. The sequence was collected from an adult in good health. CDR3 DNA sequence: TGTGCCAGCAGTGAAGGCCCTAGCACAGATACGCAGTATTTT. It translates to CASSEGPSTDTQYF.